This T cell receptor (beta chain) was captured by sequencing in a study of T-cell reconstitution after alpha-beta-depleted transplantation in children (dated by TCRdb to the mid-2010s). Looking at the study overall: T-cell immune reconstitution after TCRalphabeta/CD19-depleted allogeneic hematopoietic cell transplantation in children was quantitatively tracked in the study by means of TCR repertoire profiling. What the research found in general, with its limitations: The high TCRbeta diversity at day 60 in some patients was ascribed to recipient T cells and intrathymic progenitors that had survived conditioning. The apparently early recovery of alphabetaT-cell counts about two months after transplant reportedly depended on only several hundred rapidly expanded clones that came from non-depleted graft cells. Hyperexpanded clone frequencies declined over subsequent months; after one year, T-cell counts and TCRbeta diversity were mostly attributed to newly produced T cells.

The junction shows trimming of 7 bases on V and 4 bases on J, and the gene matches do not reach 8 bases of it. Counted from cysteine to phenylalanine, this CDR3 has 14 amino acids. Only the CDR3 part of the read is kept: 42 bases, read in frame from the first base. The receptor library was made with PCR. Instrument on record: Illumina HiSeq 2500. TCR library preparation used molecular barcoding, with unique molecular identifiers applied to normalize quantification of the TCRbeta repertoire. Using fastp trimming at Q25 and MiXCR clonotype assembly, TCRdb reanalyzed the public sequencing data and kept in-frame beta chains. A single entry per CDR3 protein holds the most common genes and DNA from its merged rows. The sample yields about 240,000 distinct CDR3 sequences; over 20% were counted once. The ten largest clonotypes hold about 2.8% of the sample. What this sample's treatment or condition label stands for: allogeneic hematopoietic cell transplantation with graft depleted of TCRalphabeta T cells and CD19 B cells. Transplant recipients were children who received TCRalphabeta/CD19-depleted allogeneic hematopoietic cell grafts.

This clonotype has a count of ten or more. There is no known antigen for this receptor. No base quality values were provided; no much bigger clone lies one nucleotide off. This specimen consisted of PBMCs, obtained before TCRalphabeta/CD19-depleted stem cell transplant. This sequence was found in a girl aged 2 to 10 with Fanconi anemia, due to receive a stem cell transplant. The receptor chain draws on TRBV12-3 or TRBV12-4 and TRBJ2-3, and TRBD2 aligns with 7 junction nucleotides. The CDR3 is CASTELAWADTQYF. The nucleotides are TGTGCCAGCACCGAACTAGCGTGGGCAGATACGCAGTATTTT.